This T cell receptor beta chain comes out of a study of CD8 T cells in ankylosing spondylitis. Study-wide results and caveats: There was a TCR beta motif, made of several highly homologous variants, that appeared characteristic of ankylosing spondylitis blood.

Using its own MiXCR run on the 5' RACE reads, TCRdb lists one record per CDR3 protein. The sample lists fewer than 400,000 distinct CDR3 sequences, approximately 8% seen once, with about 14% in the top ten. This clonotype was observed a handful of times. Its cognate antigen is unknown. Sequenced: blood, either unsorted or a sorted T cell fraction (not recorded which). The clonotype was recovered from a male donor with ankylosing spondylitis.

CDR3 region: CASSSGQVGGYEQYF. The CDR3 DNA sequence: TGTGCCAGCAGCTCTGGACAGGTCGGTGGGTACGAGCAGTACTTC. This chain uses TRBV5-6 with TRBJ2-7, with 7 bases aligning to TRBD1. The CDR3 extends over 15 amino acids. Germline assignment: CDR1 SGHDT and CDR2 YYEEEE. The ends lost 3 bases at V and 4 bases at J; junction bases unmatched: 10.